This section outlines one T cell receptor (beta chain) sequence together with its context. Next came a second PCR, run for 7 to 11 cycles, which used a sample-barcoded 5' primer along with a J-beta primer mix. Each sample provided no less than 3 million CDR3-containing paired-end reads. TCRdb redid the calling of the 5' RACE reads with MiXCR, one entry per CDR3 protein. This sample has some 700,000 distinct CDR3 sequences, with about 24% found just once. Per germline, CDR1 SEHNR and CDR2 FQNEAQ (reference sequence). CDR3 length: 15 residues. Trimming pared 2 bases from V and 3 bases from J, leaving 11 bases between. This sample is part of a study of blood T cells in healthy people across ages.

Source material: blood. The receptor's source is a man in his sixties or seventies in good health. This chain connects TRBV7-9 to TRBJ2-1; D is uncertain. CDR3 sequence (DNA): TGTGCCAGCAGCTTAAACCCAGTACACTACAATGAGCAGTTCTTC. Its protein product is CASSLNPVHYNEQFF.